The 26 T cell receptor beta chains given below trace back to one sample, sequenced in a study of T cells in tuberculosis. Sorting used thawed, overnight-rested PBMC stained with anti-CD3, a viability dye and GMM-loaded CD1B tetramer. C32 glucose monomycolate from Rhodococcus equi was loaded onto the CD1B tetramers. Sequenced by immunoSEQ multiplex PCR; TCRdb stores in-frame clones only, minus some. The sample lists about 58,000 clones, around 90% occurring once. Sample: CD1b-GMM tetramer-negative cells sorted from PBMCs. These receptors all stem from an adult woman with latent tuberculosis.

This chain connects TRBV30 to TRBJ2-7; TRBD2 matches at 9 bases. Germline V gives CDR1 GTSNPN, CDR2 SVGIG (reference sequence). The CDR3 length is 13 residues. Losses at the gene ends were 2 bases for V and 6 bases for J; bases not matched to a gene: 5. CDR3 protein: CAWSRTSAGEQYF. In DNA form, the CDR3 reads TGTGCCTGGAGTAGGACTAGCGCAGGCGAGCAGTACTTC.

The chain employs TRBV30 and TRBJ1-2; 12 bases are a match to TRBD1. Germline V CDR1 and CDR2: GTSNPN, SVGIG (reference sequence). The CDR3 is 14 residues long. The junction had 7 bases not matched to a gene; V was cut back by 6 bases and J by 5 bases. CDR3 in amino acids: CACPGQGAGYGYTF. CDR3 coding DNA: TGTGCCTGCCCGGGACAGGGGGCGGGTTATGGCTACACCTTC.

J is TRBJ2-1 and V is TRBV4-3; 7 bases agree with TRBD2. The CDR3 spans 16 residues. Germline CDR1 and CDR2: LGHNA and YSLEER. The V gene end was trimmed by 4 bases and the J gene end by 0 bases; junction bases not matched to a gene: 6. The CDR3 DNA follows: TGCGCCAGCAGCCGCAAGCGGGGCAGCTCCTACAATGAGCAGTTCTTC. Amino acid sequence: CASSRKRGSSYNEQFF.

This chain links TRBV25-1 with TRBJ2-7; the D gene is possibly TRBD1 (8 bases). Germline values: CDR1 MGHDK, CDR2 SYGVNS. CDR3 length equals 15 residues. V lost 1 base to trimming and J lost 3 bases, with 13 bases between them. The CDR3 nucleotides read TGTGCCAGCAGTGAATTGGGGGGGACAGGCTACGAGCAGTACTTC. It yields the protein CASSELGGTGYEQYF.

This clone was picked up a small number of times. The J gene is TRBJ1-1, the V gene TRBV5-1; TRBD1 agrees at 7 bases. V shed 2 bases, J shed 6 bases, and the junction held 4 bases outside the gene matches. The CDR3 is made up of 13 amino acids. In germline, CDR1 is SGHRS, CDR2 YFSETQ. The CDR3 loop reads CASSFDRAAEAFF. The CDR3 nucleotides read TGCGCCAGCAGCTTTGACAGGGCGGCTGAAGCTTTCTTT.

J is TRBJ2-1 and V is TRBV15; maybe TRBD2 (5 bases). The germline V gene has CDR1 LNHNV and CDR2 YYDKDF (reference sequence). The CDR3 contains 15 residues. With 1 base removed from V and 7 bases from J, the gap between germline ends came to 14 bases. CDR3 DNA: TGTGCCACCAGCAGAGTGGACTCCTTGAGGAATGAGCAGTTCTTC. It specifies CATSRVDSLRNEQFF.

The rearrangement links TRBV28 to TRBJ1-2; the match to TRBD1 covers 7 bases. The V segment lost 6 bases and the J segment 4 bases; nucleotides outside the gene matches: 5. The germline gives CDR1 MDHEN, CDR2 SYDVKM. The CDR3 spans 13 residues. In DNA, the CDR3 is TGTGCCAGCAGCCGGGACAGCGTCTATGGCTACACCTTC. Translation: CASSRDSVYGYTF.

This chain connects TRBV7-8 to TRBJ1-2, with unresolved D. The germline gives CDR1 SGHVS, CDR2 FQNEAQ. This CDR3 spans 15 amino acids. Trimming took off 1 base at V and 4 bases at J, with 13 bases between the two ends. In DNA, the CDR3 is TGTGCCAGCAGCTTAGAAGAGGGCAGCTTCTATGGCTACACCTTC. Translated: CASSLEEGSFYGYTF.

J is TRBJ2-5 and V is TRBV4-1; TRBD2 is a possible D gene (7 bases). The J call may not be correct, given that the DNA end is closer to TRBJ2-7. Germline CDR1 MGHRA, CDR2 YSYEKL. This CDR3 is 14 amino acids long. The chain's CDR3 is CASSQGGGNYEQYF. CDR3 in DNA: TGCGCCAGCAGCCAAGGGGGGGGCAACTACGAGCAGTACTTC.

CDR3 loop: CASSPGTGGAYEQYF. The CDR3 DNA follows: TGTGCCAGTAGCCCCGGGACAGGGGGCGCGTACGAGCAGTACTTC. This chain uses TRBV19 with TRBJ2-7; 12 bases fit TRBD1. Germline CDR1 and CDR2: LNHDA and SQIVND (reference sequence). With V trimmed by 6 bases and J by 4 bases, 7 bases remained unmatched. The CDR3 is 15 amino acids.

The chain is built from TRBV11-3 and TRBJ2-5; 9 bases align to TRBD1. The CDR3 runs 16 residues. Germline loops: CDR1 SGHNT, CDR2 YENEEA. J was trimmed by 5 bases and V by 3 bases; bases with no gene match: 10. In DNA form, the CDR3 reads TGTGCCAGCAGCTTTGTGTACCACAGGGGGCTGGAGACCCAGTACTTC. It codes for CASSFVYHRGLETQYF.

The chain couples TRBV27 to TRBJ1-5; tentatively, D is TRBD1 (6 bases). The CDR3 is 14 amino acids. Trimming cost V 2 bases and J 11 bases, with 16 bases left between them. Germline V CDR1 and CDR2: MNHEY, SMNVEV (reference sequence). The chain's CDR3 is CASSLRGRGLAQHF. CDR3 nucleotide sequence: TGTGCCAGCAGTTTAAGAGGCAGGGGATTAGCCCAGCATTTT.

The gene calls are TRBV7-2 and TRBJ2-7, with 13 bases that match TRBD2. The CDR3 is 16 residues long. Germline CDR1 SGHTA, CDR2 FQGNSA. V was pared by 3 bases and J by 4 bases, with 6 bases of the junction left unmatched. CDR3 nucleotides: TGTGCCAGCAGCTTTACTAGCGGGGGGGCACTGTACGAGCAGTACTTC. This codes for CASSFTSGGALYEQYF.

This clone was detected only a few times. The chain is built from TRBV7-9 and TRBJ2-6; the match to TRBD2 covers 13 bases. The CDR3 is made up of 18 amino acids. Per the germline V gene, CDR1 is SEHNR and CDR2 is FQNEAQ (reference sequence). Trimming removed 5 bases from V and 2 bases from J; junction bases left unmatched: 6. The DNA of the CDR3 is TGTGCCAGCAGCCGGTGGACTAGCGGGGGCCCTGGGGCCAACGTCCTGACTTTC. This sequence encodes CASSRWTSGGPGANVLTF.

The rearrangement uses TRBV5-4 and TRBJ2-7, with TRBD1 matching over 10 bases. Trimming took 0 bases from V and 2 from J; bases not matched to a gene: 2. Germline V CDR1 and CDR2: SGHNT, YYREEE (reference sequence). The CDR3 runs 15 residues. The CDR3 spells CASSLAGQGAYEQYF. In nucleotides, the CDR3 is TGTGCCAGCAGCTTGGCTGGACAGGGGGCCTACGAGCAGTACTTC. Complete variable domain (other parts from reference TRBV5-4 and TRBJ2-7): ETGVTQSPTHLIKTRGQQVTLRCSSQSGHNTVSWYQQALGQGPQFIFQYYREEENGRGNFPPRFSGLQFPNYSSELNVNALELDDSALYLCASSLAGQGAYEQYFGPGTRLTVT.

V usage is TRBV6-5 and J usage is TRBJ2-1; D is possibly TRBD2 (6 bases). The CDR3 is 15 amino acids. Trimming took off 2 bases at V and 4 bases at J, with 12 bases between the two ends. CDR1 and CDR2 from the germline V gene are MNHEY and SVGAGI. CDR3 residues: CASSYAASEYNEQFF. In DNA form, the CDR3 reads TGTGCCAGCAGTTACGCGGCTAGCGAGTACAATGAGCAGTTCTTC.

The chain employs TRBV7-3 and TRBJ2-7; perhaps TRBD1 as D (5 bases). V lost 0 bases to trimming and J lost 5 bases, with 11 bases between them. Germline V gene sequence: CDR1 SGHTA, CDR2 FQGTGA. The CDR3 totals 14 residues. The CDR3 DNA reads as TGTGCCAGCAGCTTAACACCAGGGTCCCACGAGCAGTACTTC. Protein product: CASSLTPGSHEQYF.

In its sample, this clone was seen once. The chain's CDR3 is CASETTKGDSDTQYF. CDR3 bases: TGTGCCAGCGAAACAACAAAGGGAGACTCGGATACGCAGTATTTT. The chain employs TRBV6-1 and TRBJ2-3, with D possibly TRBD2 on 5 matching bases. The ends were cut back, 8 bases at V and 6 bases at J, with 21 bases in the middle. This CDR3 spans 15 amino acids. Per germline, CDR1 MNHNS and CDR2 SASEGT.

The chain joins TRBV9 to TRBJ1-2; the D is unclear. The CDR3 totals 15 residues. V shed 0 bases and J shed 4 bases, with 13 bases lying between them. Germline lookup yields CDR1 SGDLS and CDR2 YYNGEE. The CDR3 is CASSVGGDLGYGYTF. The DNA for the CDR3 is TGTGCCAGCAGCGTAGGCGGGGATCTTGGCTATGGCTACACCTTC.

V usage is TRBV27 and J usage is TRBJ2-5; 9 bases map to TRBD2. Trimming removed 6 bases from V and 5 bases from J; junction bases left unmatched: 10. CDR1 is MNHEY and CDR2 is SMNVEV in the germline V gene (reference sequence). The CDR3 length is 15 residues. For the CDR3, the DNA is TGTGCCAGCAGCTTTAGCGGGGGCCGGGTGGAGACCCAGTACTTC. Translated: CASSFSGGRVETQYF.

The CDR3 protein is CASSLLRESPLHF. The CDR3 DNA reads as TGTGCCAGCAGCTTACTCAGGGAATCACCCCTCCACTTT. The J gene is TRBJ1-6, the V gene TRBV7-3, with TRBD1 as a possible D gene (5 bases). Looked up from germline, CDR1 is SGHTA and CDR2 is FQGTGA. The CDR3 is 13 residues long. V gave up 2 bases and J gave up 10 bases, with 9 bases separating them.

The chain uses TRBV19 and TRBJ1-2, with 9 bases that match TRBD1. This CDR3 region has 14 residues. Germline lookup yields CDR1 LNHDA and CDR2 SQIVND (reference sequence). V trimming: 8 bases; J trimming: 3 bases; junction bases outside the gene matches: 7. As DNA, the CDR3 is TGTGCCAGTTTGCCGGACAGGGGATACTATGGCTACACCTTC. The encoded protein is CASLPDRGYYGYTF.

The chain employs TRBV30 and TRBJ2-3, with a weak D call TRBD1 (5 bases). The CDR3 totals 16 residues. Germline lookup yields CDR1 GTSNPN and CDR2 SVGIG (reference sequence). V lost 0 bases and J lost 6, with 19 bases in between. In DNA form, the CDR3 reads TGTGCCTGGAGTGTACCATATAGTCAAGGGGTTGATACGCAGTATTTT. It specifies CAWSVPYSQGVDTQYF. Using reference TRBV30 and TRBJ2-3 for the parts outside the CDR3, the full variable domain is SQTIHQWPATLVQPVGSPLSLECTVEGTSNPNLYWYRQAAGRGLQLLFYSVGIGQISSEVPQNLSASRPQDRQFILSSKKLLLSDSGFYLCAWSVPYSQGVDTQYFGPGTRLTVL.

V gene TRBV9 combines with J gene TRBJ2-7; the match to TRBD2 covers 8 bases. This CDR3 comprises 16 residues. Germline CDR1 SGDLS, CDR2 YYNGEE. V lost 0 bases and J lost 1; bases outside the gene matches: 6. Here the CDR3 reads CASSVGGRGESYEQYF. CDR3 nucleotides: TGTGCCAGCAGCGTAGGAGGGCGGGGGGAGTCCTACGAGCAGTACTTC.

CDR3 DNA: TGTGCCAGCAGCTTATTTCGGCTAGCGGGTCCTAGCACAGATACGCAGTATTTT. Translated, it gives CASSLFRLAGPSTDTQYF. This chain uses TRBV7-3 with TRBJ2-3, with TRBD2 matching over 8 bases. With V trimmed by 2 bases and J by 0 bases, 10 bases remained unmatched. The CDR3 has 18 residues. Germline CDR1 reads SGHTA; CDR2 reads FQGTGA.

This clone was picked up a small number of times. J is TRBJ2-1 and V is TRBV6-4; 9 bases fit TRBD2. The CDR3 covers 14 residues. After removal of 3 bases from V and 8 bases from J, the junction contained 5 bases not matched to a gene. From germline, CDR1 is MRHNA and CDR2 SNTAGT. The CDR3 loop reads CASSELAGVHEQFF. The CDR3 DNA is TGTGCCAGCAGTGAATTAGCGGGAGTGCATGAGCAGTTCTTC.